This T cell receptor beta chain was recovered during a study of T cells in Graves' hyperthyroidism and ophthalmopathy. RNA transcripts provided the source from which TCR beta CDR3 regions were amplified. An initial round of RT-PCR targeting the TCR CDR3 relied on the HTBI primer set. Each CDR3 protein is one row after TCRdb ran MiXCR on the multiplex PCR reads. In the table there are about 660,000 distinct CDR3 sequences, 45% of which are singletons. This CDR3 spans 14 amino acids. J was trimmed by 7 bases and V by 8 bases; bases with no gene match: 11. From germline, CDR1 is SQVTM and CDR2 ANQGSEA. The clonotype originates from an adult man with Graves' disease, either hyperthyroidism or ophthalmopathy (not recorded which). This chain joins TRBV29-1 and TRBJ1-4, with 9 bases lining up with TRBD1. What was sequenced was peripheral blood or thyroid tissue (not recorded which). CDR3 loop: CSYYGQGSGEKLFF. CDR3 nucleotide sequence: TGCAGCTACTACGGACAGGGGAGTGGTGAAAAACTGTTTTTT. The complete variable domain, with remaining parts taken from reference TRBV29-1 and TRBJ1-4, reads SAVISQKPSRDICQRGTSLTIQCQVDSQVTMMFWYRQQPGQSLTLIATANQGSEATYESGFVIDKFPISRPNLTFSTLTVSNMSPEDSSIYLCSYYGQGSGEKLFFGSGTQLSVL.